This TCR beta chain was sequenced during a study of blood T cells in healthy people across ages. This clonotype was counted a few times. This CDR3 is built from 15 residues. Trimming removed 0 bases at V and 2 bases at J, with 12 bases between. CDR1 and CDR2 from the germline V gene are DFQATT and SNEGSKA (reference sequence). PCR was performed a second time for about 7 to 11 cycles using a sample-barcoded 5' primer and a J-beta primer mix. TCRdb ran MiXCR on the 5' RACE reads and lists one entry per CDR3 protein. The sample records 800,000 or so distinct CDR3 sequences, more than 20% being singletons. The data also belong to a second study, concerning T cells of mothers and their children.

The rearrangement uses TRBV20-1 and TRBJ2-3, with unresolved D. The sequence was obtained from a boy under 18 in good health. Sequencing was performed on blood. The CDR3 here is CSARDPRRITDTQYF. The CDR3 DNA reads TGCAGTGCTAGAGATCCCCGGCGAATCACAGATACGCAGTATTTT.